What follows are 29 T cell receptor beta chains derived from one specimen sequenced in a study of cytomegalovirus exposure and HLA in healthy donors. PCR used 60 Vbeta primers and 13 Jbeta primers. The repertoire was sequenced with immunoSEQ multiplex PCR; TCRdb's copy has only in-frame clones and lacks some. The sample carries around 140,000 clones, around 9% recorded once. The sample comprised PBMCs. The receptors originated from a woman in her thirties or forties in good health and CMV-seropositive.

This clone has a handful of counts. The chain joins TRBV5-1 to TRBJ2-2, with D perhaps TRBD1 (6 bases). Germline CDR1 and CDR2: SGHRS and YFSETQ. The CDR3 is made up of 16 amino acids. V was cut by 0 bases and J by 0 bases, with 9 bases left in between. The CDR3 DNA follows: TGCGCCAGCAGCTTGGTACAGGGAACGAACACCGGGGAGCTGTTTTTT. Its protein is CASSLVQGTNTGELFF. The whole variable domain, remainder taken from reference TRBV5-1 and TRBJ2-2, is KAGVTQTPRYLIKTRGQQVTLSCSPISGHRSVSWYQQTPGQGLQFLFEYFSETQRNKGNFPGRFSGRQFSNSRSEMNVSTLELGDSALYLCASSLVQGTNTGELFFGEGSRLTVL.

There are a few counts of this clone. This chain connects TRBV7-6 to TRBJ1-4; D is possibly TRBD1 (6 bases). Trimming took 4 bases from V and 6 from J, leaving 9 bases between them. This CDR3 spans 13 amino acids. CDR1 and CDR2 (germline): SGHVS, FNYEAQ. As DNA, the CDR3 is TGTGCCAGCAGCTCATACAGGGATGAAAAACTGTTTTTT. It is translated as CASSSYRDEKLFF.

In nucleotides, the CDR3 is TGTGCCAGCAGCTTACAGAGCACAGATACGCAGTATTTT. This codes for CASSLQSTDTQYF. The chain carries TRBV7-2 and TRBJ2-3; D is undetermined. V dropped 2 bases and J dropped 0 bases, with 3 bases sitting between them. The CDR3 covers 13 residues. The germline V gene encodes CDR1 SGHTA and CDR2 FQGNSA.

This clone was seen a few times. The rearrangement uses TRBV5-1 and TRBJ2-7; D is uncertain. The germline CDR1 and CDR2 sequences are SGHRS and YFSETQ. Trimming removed 0 bases at V and 0 bases at J, with 7 bases between. The CDR3 runs 14 residues. The CDR3 here is CASSLDPSSYEQYF. CDR3 in DNA: TGCGCCAGCAGCTTGGACCCCAGCTCCTACGAGCAGTACTTC.

This clone has a handful of counts. The J gene is TRBJ1-1, the V gene TRBV5-4; tentatively, D is TRBD1 (6 bases). Trimming removed 1 base from V and 7 bases from J, with 8 bases in between. The CDR3 length is 12 residues. Germline V lookup: CDR1 SGHNT, CDR2 YYREEE (reference sequence). CDR3 in DNA: TGTGCCAGCAGCTTGACAGGGTTTGAAGCTTTCTTT. The encoded protein is CASSLTGFEAFF.

The chain uses TRBV6-1 and TRBJ2-3; 11 nucleotides align to TRBD2. Germline CDR1 is MNHNS and CDR2 is SASEGT. With V trimmed by 5 bases and J by 3 bases, 1 base remained unmatched. The CDR3 sequence is 14 residues long. CDR3 amino acids: CASSRLAGTDTQYF. The CDR3, as DNA: TGTGCCAGCAGTAGACTAGCGGGGACAGATACGCAGTATTTT.

This clone was seen a few times. This probably arose from a read error, given a far larger clone one base away. The same CDR3 is also encoded by other DNA sequences in this sample. The chain has TRBV5-1 and TRBJ2-7; D not certain. The CDR3 sequence is 15 residues long. Per germline, CDR1 SGHRS and CDR2 YFSETQ. The germline V and J ends were trimmed by 0 bases and 4 bases, with 14 bases remaining between them. The DNA for the CDR3 is TGCGCCAGCAGCTTGGGACACGCCGTCTCATACGAGCAGTACTTC. Translating gives CASSLGHAVSYEQYF.

The V call is TRBV2, the J call TRBJ2-5; 10 bases map to TRBD2. Germline V gene data show CDR1 as SNHLY and CDR2 as FYNNEI. This CDR3 is built from 17 residues. Germline trimming cut 2 bases from V and 5 bases from J; bases unmatched to any gene: 11. The CDR3 region is CASSERSGGGAMETQYF. CDR3 DNA sequence: TGTGCCAGCAGTGAAAGGAGCGGGGGGGGAGCAATGGAGACCCAGTACTTC.

This clone was counted only a few times. The chain links TRBV6-5 to TRBJ2-7; 11 nucleotides align to TRBD1. The junction had 3 bases not matched to a gene; V was cut back by 6 bases and J by 2 bases. Germline lookup yields CDR1 MNHEY and CDR2 SVGAGI. The CDR3 has 14 amino acids. The CDR3 region is CASSGTGGPYEQYF. The CDR3, as DNA: TGTGCCAGCAGCGGGACAGGGGGACCCTACGAGCAGTACTTC.

This clone was seen a few times. This rearrangement joins TRBV5-1 to TRBJ2-1, with D uncertain. From germline, CDR1 is SGHRS and CDR2 YFSETQ. The length of the CDR3 is 15 residues. The V gene lost 0 bases and the J gene lost 2 bases, with 9 bases spanning the gap. The CDR3 region is CASSLVAETYNEQFF. The CDR3 DNA sequence: TGCGCCAGCAGCTTGGTGGCGGAAACCTACAATGAGCAGTTCTTC.

V usage is TRBV7-2 and J usage is TRBJ2-1; D is unclear. Germline V CDR1 and CDR2: SGHTA, FQGNSA. Trimming cost V 1 base and J 7 bases, with 11 bases left between them. The CDR3 loop spans 14 amino acids. The CDR3 region has the DNA TGTGCCAGCAGCTTAGGAGTTTTATCAAATGAGCAGTTCTTC. Protein product: CASSLGVLSNEQFF.

V gene TRBV4-2 combines with J gene TRBJ2-1; TRBD1 matches at 12 bases. The germline CDR1 and CDR2 sequences are LGHNA and YNFKEQ. V shed 4 bases, J shed 6 bases, and the junction held 4 bases outside the gene matches. This CDR3 has 15 amino acids. This CDR3 reads CASSLRDRGPNEQFF. CDR3 in DNA: TGTGCCAGCAGCCTCCGGGACAGGGGGCCCAATGAGCAGTTCTTC.

This clone was recorded a few times. The rearrangement uses TRBV2 and TRBJ2-7, with 8 bases fitting TRBD1. The CDR3 totals 14 residues. With V trimmed by 8 bases and J by 2 bases, 8 bases remained unmatched. Germline loops: CDR1 SNHLY, CDR2 FYNNEI. The CDR3 DNA reads as TGTGCCAGCCGCCTACAGGGGGGAACCTACGAGCAGTACTTC. This codes for CASRLQGGTYEQYF.

This clone occurred a few times. V is TRBV29-1 and J is TRBJ2-2; no clear D gene. V dropped 6 bases and J dropped 8 bases, with 19 bases sitting between them. CDR3 length equals 14 residues. Germline loops: CDR1 SQVTM, CDR2 ANQGSEA. The CDR3 sequence: CSVRLNPPAGELFF. The CDR3 region has the DNA TGCAGCGTCCGCTTGAATCCCCCAGCGGGGGAGCTGTTTTTT.

The chain employs TRBV7-2 and TRBJ1-5; weak D call: TRBD1 (6 bases). Trimming took off 1 base at V and 5 bases at J, with 9 bases between the two ends. This CDR3 is built from 14 residues. Germline values: CDR1 SGHTA, CDR2 FQGNSA. This CDR3 reads CASSLGAGDQPQHF. The CDR3 DNA reads as TGTGCCAGCAGCTTAGGGGCAGGGGATCAGCCCCAGCATTTT.

This clone was counted a few times. V is TRBV19 and J is TRBJ2-2; D possibly corresponds to TRBD1 (5 bases). CDR3 length: 15 amino acids. V gave up 5 bases and J gave up 4 bases, with 14 bases separating them. Germline V gene data show CDR1 as LNHDA and CDR2 as SQIVND (reference sequence). The chain's CDR3 is CASSLLATVTGELFF. CDR3 bases: TGTGCCAGTAGTCTCTTGGCGACAGTCACCGGGGAGCTGTTTTTT.

This clone was found a few times. The junction shows a germline mismatch at one end, possibly a read error. Other DNA sequences in this sample translate to the same CDR3. The chain joins TRBV10-2 to TRBJ2-7, with TRBD1 matching over 8 bases. Germline V gene lookup returns CDR1 WSHSY and CDR2 SAAADI. The CDR3 spans 13 residues. CDR3 sequence: CASSETGAYEQYF. The DNA for the CDR3 is TGCGCCAGTAGTGAGACAGGGGCCTACGAGCAGTACTTC.

Only a few counts were recorded for this clone. This chain uses TRBV2 with TRBJ2-3; 7 nucleotides align to TRBD1. The CDR3 is made up of 14 amino acids. CDR1 and CDR2 (germline): SNHLY, FYNNEI. The V gene end was trimmed by 4 bases and the J gene end by 0 bases; junction bases not matched to a gene: 1. CDR3 DNA sequence: TGTGCCAGCAGTGGGGGACAGAGCACAGATACGCAGTATTTT. This codes for CASSGGQSTDTQYF.

The rearrangement joins TRBV5-4 to TRBJ2-3; 7 bases fit TRBD2. Germline V CDR1 and CDR2: SGHNT, YYREEE (reference sequence). The J segment lost 0 bases and the V segment lost 2 bases, leaving 15 bases of the junction unmatched. The CDR3 loop spans 19 amino acids. The CDR3 sequence is CASSLLVHLTGGSTDTQYF. In DNA, the CDR3 is TGTGCCAGCAGCTTACTGGTTCACCTCACGGGGGGAAGCACAGATACGCAGTATTTT.

The rearrangement joins TRBV7-2 to TRBJ2-7; D is possibly TRBD2 (6 bases). CDR3 length: 13 amino acids. Germline CDR1 and CDR2: SGHTA and FQGNSA. The ends were cut back, 1 base at V and 8 bases at J, with 12 bases in the middle. The CDR3 loop is CASSLGGTAQQYF. CDR3 bases: TGTGCCAGCAGCTTAGGCGGGACTGCTCAGCAGTACTTC.

The J gene is TRBJ2-5, the V gene TRBV5-6; no clear D. V was pared by 4 bases and J by 5 bases, with 12 bases between. Germline V CDR1 and CDR2: SGHDT, YYEEEE. The CDR3 has 13 amino acids. CDR3 DNA sequence: TGTGCCAGCAGCGCTGGTCCGAGGGAGACCCAGTACTTC. It encodes CASSAGPRETQYF.

V is TRBV4-1 and J is TRBJ1-5; 10 bases line up with TRBD1. The CDR3 totals 18 residues. J gave up 2 bases and V 0 bases, and 7 bases lay outside the gene matches. CDR1 and CDR2 (germline): MGHRA, YSYEKL. This chain's CDR3 is CASSQEEVGTGGNQPQHF. The CDR3 DNA sequence: TGCGCCAGCAGCCAAGAGGAGGTCGGGACAGGGGGCAATCAGCCCCAGCATTTT.

J is TRBJ1-1 and V is TRBV6-5, with D possibly matching TRBD1 (6 bases). With 6 bases removed from V and 4 bases from J, the gap between germline ends came to 15 bases. CDR3 length: 14 residues. CDR1 and CDR2 from the germline V gene are MNHEY and SVGAGI. The CDR3 sequence is CASSFSGQITEAFF. DNA for the CDR3: TGTGCCAGCAGCTTCTCTGGACAGATCACTGAAGCTTTCTTT.

The chain is built from TRBV5-1 and TRBJ1-3; D gene ambiguous. CDR1 is SGHRS, CDR2 YFSETQ, per germline. The V and J ends lost 1 base and 3 bases respectively, with 17 bases between them. The CDR3 is made up of 17 amino acids. CDR3 nucleotides: TGCGCCAGCAGCTTGTTCCGGTCGGGAGACCTTGGAAACACCATATATTTT. It is translated as CASSLFRSGDLGNTIYF.

This clone was detected ten times or more. The chain is built from TRBV19 and TRBJ2-5; D not resolved. The CDR3 is 14 amino acids. Germline CDR1 is LNHDA and CDR2 is SQIVND (reference sequence). Trimming took 0 bases from V and 2 from J, leaving 7 bases between them. CDR3 bases: TGTGCCAGTAGTATAGAGGCAGGTCAAGAGACCCAGTACTTC. This translates into CASSIEAGQETQYF.

This clone was seen more than once but under ten times. The J gene is TRBJ1-1, the V gene TRBV5-1; D ambiguous. The CDR3 has 14 amino acids. CDR1 and CDR2 from the germline V gene are SGHRS and YFSETQ. V was cut by 0 bases and J by 4 bases, with 10 bases left in between. As DNA, the CDR3 is TGCGCCAGCAGCTTGGCTGGGAGATTCACTGAAGCTTTCTTT. Protein product: CASSLAGRFTEAFF.

This clone was counted between two and nine times. The rearrangement uses TRBV27 and TRBJ1-1; no firm D call. Germline V CDR1 and CDR2: MNHEY, SMNVEV (reference sequence). V was trimmed by 5 bases and J by 5 bases, leaving 12 bases between them. This CDR3 region has 13 residues. CDR3 region: CASSPDVETEAFF. The CDR3 DNA follows: TGTGCCAGCAGTCCTGACGTGGAGACTGAAGCTTTCTTT.

The chain links TRBV7-9 to TRBJ2-1, with D perhaps TRBD2 (5 bases). V was trimmed by 5 bases and J by 5 bases, leaving 19 bases between them. Germline V lookup: CDR1 SEHNR, CDR2 FQNEAQ (reference sequence). The CDR3 is 16 residues long. The CDR3 spells CASSGAAYSRNNEQFF. The DNA of the CDR3 is TGTGCCAGCAGCGGAGCGGCGTACTCGAGGAACAATGAGCAGTTCTTC.

The chain joins TRBV7-9 to TRBJ2-2; TRBD2 matches at 7 bases. Germline CDR1 reads SEHNR; CDR2 reads FQNEAQ (reference sequence). The CDR3 extends over 16 amino acids. V shed 7 bases, J shed 4 bases, and the junction held 12 bases outside the gene matches. CDR3 DNA: TGTGCCAGCACCGGGTCCGGGGGGACGAGCACCGGGGAGCTGTTTTTT. It yields the protein CASTGSGGTSTGELFF.